This T cell receptor beta chain was observed in a study of blood T cell repertoires in COVID-19. Source study methods: Amplified reference gene primers provided the basis for estimating nucleated cell counts. Generated by immunoSEQ multiplex PCR, the TCRdb table keeps only in-frame clones and is missing some. V, J and clone size are those of that table, while D and trimming were read from the DNA. Of fewer than 250,000 clones listed, roughly 85% are singletons. This CDR3 region has 14 residues. From germline, CDR1 is MDHEN and CDR2 SYDVKM. V lost 5 bases and J 3 bases, leaving 14 bases between the germline ends.

This chain connects TRBV28 to TRBJ2-7; a possible D gene is TRBD1 (6 bases). The sample was PBMCs or T cells enriched from blood (not recorded which). This TCR was recovered from a man aged 25 to 45 who had recovered from COVID-19. The CDR3 bases are TGTGCCAGCAGTCTAACAGGGTTCATCTACGAGCAGTACTTC. Translation: CASSLTGFIYEQYF.